What follows are 9 T cell receptor beta chains derived from one specimen sequenced in a study of beta chain features in type 1 diabetes. Expressed TCRB transcripts got sequenced, as all isolated RNA was reverse transcribed. Here immunoSEQ multiplex PCR was the method, and the copy in TCRdb shows in-frame clones only, minus some. This table has 350,000 to 400,000 clones, over 13% appearing once. The sequenced sample was naive CD4+ T cells from blood. Source of these receptors: a woman between 18 and 29 years old in good health.

As DNA, the CDR3 is TGTGCCAGCAGCTTCATAAGCACCTCCTACAATGAGCAGTTCTTC. Amino acids: CASSFISTSYNEQFF. The rearrangement links TRBV11-2 to TRBJ2-1, with D unclear. The V and J ends lost 3 bases and 0 bases respectively, with 9 bases between them. CDR3 length: 15 amino acids. In germline, CDR1 is SGHAT, CDR2 FQNNGV. Using reference TRBV11-2 and TRBJ2-1 for the parts outside the CDR3, the full variable domain is EAGVAQSPRYKIIEKRQSVAFWCNPISGHATLYWYQQILGQGPKLLIQFQNNGVVDDSQLPKDRFSAERLKGVDSTLKIQPAKLEDSAVYLCASSFISTSYNEQFFGPGTRLTVL.

V is TRBV18 and J is TRBJ2-5, with no clear D. Per germline, CDR1 KGHSH and CDR2 LQKENI. CDR3 length equals 12 residues. With 6 bases removed from V and 2 bases from J, the gap between germline ends came to 7 bases. Written as DNA, the CDR3 is TGTGCCAGCTCCGCGTCTCAAGAGACCCAGTACTTC. Translated, it gives CASSASQETQYF.

The V gene is TRBV28, the J gene TRBJ1-1, with D maybe TRBD1 (6 bases). Germline values: CDR1 MDHEN, CDR2 SYDVKM. Trimming cost V 5 bases and J 4 bases, with 11 bases left between them. The CDR3 length is 13 residues. Here the CDR3 reads CASSIDRTTEAFF. CDR3 nucleotides: TGTGCCAGCAGTATAGACAGGACCACTGAAGCTTTCTTT.

The chain combines TRBV15 with TRBJ1-5, with D tentatively TRBD1 (6 bases). V shed 0 bases and J shed 4 bases, with 16 bases lying between them. CDR1 and CDR2 from the germline V gene are LNHNV and YYDKDF (reference sequence). The CDR3 contains 17 residues. CDR3 in amino acids: CATSRDLMTGWNQPQHF. For the CDR3, the DNA is TGTGCCACCAGCAGAGATCTTATGACAGGCTGGAATCAGCCCCAGCATTTT.

This chain connects TRBV19 to TRBJ1-1; maybe TRBD1 (5 bases). This CDR3 comprises 14 residues. V gave up 6 bases and J gave up 0 bases, with 11 bases separating them. Germline CDR1 is LNHDA and CDR2 is SQIVND (reference sequence). As DNA, the CDR3 is TGTGCCAGTAGATGGGACTCCGTGAACACTGAAGCTTTCTTT. This encodes CASRWDSVNTEAFF.

This clone has just a few counts. The chain couples TRBV27 to TRBJ2-7; 11 bases map to TRBD2. CDR3 length equals 13 residues. The ends lost 10 bases at V and 5 bases at J; junction bases unmatched: 7. The V gene's germline CDR1 is MNHEY and CDR2 SMNVEV (reference sequence). In DNA form, the CDR3 reads TGTGCCACCCAGCTAGCGGGAGGTGACGAGCAGTACTTC. Translating gives CATQLAGGDEQYF.

V and J are TRBV4-3 and TRBJ2-1; D perhaps matches TRBD2 (5 bases). Trimming left V 1 base short and J 0 bases short, with 10 bases between. Germline V lookup: CDR1 LGHNA, CDR2 YSLEER. This CDR3 contains 16 residues. DNA for the CDR3: TGCGCCAGCAGCCAAGGCCGGGAAAGCTCCTACAATGAGCAGTTCTTC. It encodes CASSQGRESSYNEQFF.

This clone turned up a few times. The J gene is TRBJ1-5, the V gene TRBV6-6; 7 bases match TRBD1. The V gene's germline CDR1 is MNHNY and CDR2 SVGAGI (reference sequence). The CDR3 runs to 15 residues. After removal of 6 bases from V and 6 bases from J, the junction contained 11 bases not matched to a gene. DNA for the CDR3: TGTGCCAGCAGAGCGACAGGGCGAGAGGGTCAGCCCCAGCATTTT. This translates into CASRATGREGQPQHF.

The V gene is TRBV5-1, the J gene TRBJ2-7, with 7 bases aligning to TRBD1. Germline V CDR1 and CDR2: SGHRS, YFSETQ. V gave up 5 bases and J gave up 5 bases; unmatched junction bases: 10. The length of the CDR3 is 14 residues. The DNA for the CDR3 is TGCGCCAGCAGAAACCAGGGGGAGCCCGACGAGCAGTACTTC. It yields the protein CASRNQGEPDEQYF.